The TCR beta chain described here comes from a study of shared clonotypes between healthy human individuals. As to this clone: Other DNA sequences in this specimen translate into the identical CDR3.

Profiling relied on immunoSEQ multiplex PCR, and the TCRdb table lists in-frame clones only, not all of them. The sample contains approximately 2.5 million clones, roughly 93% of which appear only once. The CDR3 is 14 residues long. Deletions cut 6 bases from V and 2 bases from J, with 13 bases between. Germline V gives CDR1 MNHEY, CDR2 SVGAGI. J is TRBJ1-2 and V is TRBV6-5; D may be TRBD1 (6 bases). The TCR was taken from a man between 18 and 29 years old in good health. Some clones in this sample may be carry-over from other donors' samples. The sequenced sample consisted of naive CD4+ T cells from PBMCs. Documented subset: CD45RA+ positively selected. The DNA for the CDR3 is TGTGCCAGCAGGGCCCGGACAGCCAACTATGGCTACACCTTC. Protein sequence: CASRARTANYGYTF.